The 27 T cell receptor beta chains below were found in one sample sequenced in a study of T cell responses to AZD1222 COVID-19 vaccine. Generated by immunoSEQ multiplex PCR, the TCRdb table keeps only in-frame clones and is missing some. The table includes over 85,000 clones, more than 90% detected once. The sequencing used peripheral blood, collected 28 days after the second AZD1222 dose. The receptors here all came from an adult who received the AZD1222 COVID-19 vaccine.

V and J are TRBV27 and TRBJ1-2, with unresolved D. Germline loops: CDR1 MNHEY, CDR2 SMNVEV (reference sequence). The ends were cut back, 0 bases at V and 4 bases at J, with 6 bases in the middle. This CDR3 is 13 amino acids long. The CDR3 is CASSLSRSYGYTF. The CDR3 nucleotides read TGTGCCAGCAGTTTATCGAGGTCCTATGGCTACACCTTC.

The chain uses TRBV3-1 (or the pseudogene TRBV3-2) and TRBJ1-2; D is unclear. CDR3 length equals 13 residues. The germline V gene has CDR1 LGHDT and CDR2 YNNKEL (reference sequence). V was cut by 1 base and J by 4 bases, with 7 bases left in between. The CDR3 region has the DNA TGTGCCAGCAGCCAAGCAGGTAGCTATGGCTACACCTTC. It encodes CASSQAGSYGYTF.

This clone occurred once. The chain recombines TRBV2 with TRBJ1-1; D uncertain. This CDR3 is 13 amino acids long. The germline V gene has CDR1 SNHLY and CDR2 FYNNEI. The V end lost 6 bases, the J end lost 1 base, and 9 bases lay between the germline ends. CDR3 amino acids: CASRRAPNTEAFF. The CDR3, as DNA: TGTGCCAGCAGGCGAGCCCCGAACACTGAAGCTTTCTTT.

DNA of the CDR3: TGCGCCAGCAGCTCTGGCCGGGTCCGCTTCTACAATGAGCAGTTCTTC. The encoded protein is CASSSGRVRFYNEQFF. This chain links TRBV5-1 with TRBJ2-1, with D unclear. Germline V gene data show CDR1 as SGHRS and CDR2 as YFSETQ. The CDR3 consists of 16 residues. V lost 3 bases to trimming and J lost 3 bases, with 16 bases between them. Variable domain in full (rest from reference TRBV5-1 and TRBJ2-1): KAGVTQTPRYLIKTRGQQVTLSCSPISGHRSVSWYQQTPGQGLQFLFEYFSETQRNKGNFPGRFSGRQFSNSRSEMNVSTLELGDSALYLCASSSGRVRFYNEQFFGPGTRLTVL.

The chain couples TRBV18 to TRBJ1-1; tentatively, D is TRBD1 (6 bases). This CDR3 is built from 15 residues. V gave up 5 bases and J gave up 4 bases, with 17 bases separating them. CDR1 is KGHSH, CDR2 LQKENI, per germline. Here the CDR3 DNA reads TGTGCCAGCTCAATAATCGGGGGGCCGGGCACTGAAGCTTTCTTT. This gives the protein CASSIIGGPGTEAFF.

This chain links TRBV7-2 with TRBJ2-1; 15 bases match TRBD2. CDR1 is SGHTA, CDR2 FQGNSA, per germline. V trimming: 1 base; J trimming: 4 bases; junction bases outside the gene matches: 5. This CDR3 region has 18 residues. DNA of the CDR3: TGTGCCAGCAGCTTAGGGACTAGCGGGGGGGCGGCATACAATGAGCAGTTCTTC. Translated, it gives CASSLGTSGGAAYNEQFF.

The chain carries TRBV2 and TRBJ1-1, with D uncertain. Germline V gene sequence: CDR1 SNHLY, CDR2 FYNNEI. V lost 7 bases and J 6 bases, leaving 15 bases between the germline ends. The CDR3 is made up of 13 amino acids. In DNA, the CDR3 is TGTGCCAGCAACGAGGCTACGGGCGCTGAAGCTTTCTTT. Amino acid sequence: CASNEATGAEAFF. The full variable domain, rest sourced from reference TRBV2 and TRBJ1-1, is EPEVTQTPSHQVTQMGQEVILRCVPISNHLYFYWYRQILGQKVEFLVSFYNNEISEKSEIFDDQFSVERPDGSNFTLKIRSTKLEDSAMYFCASNEATGAEAFFGQGTRLTVV.

This chain links TRBV7-9 with TRBJ1-5; TRBD1 agrees at 11 bases. This CDR3 comprises 15 residues. CDR1 is SEHNR and CDR2 is FQNEAQ in the germline V gene (reference sequence). The junction had 1 base not matched to a gene; V was cut back by 4 bases and J by 2 bases. The CDR3 protein is CASSWGQGGNQPQHF. CDR3 nucleotide sequence: TGTGCCAGCAGCTGGGGACAGGGGGGCAATCAGCCCCAGCATTTT.

V gene TRBV7-2 combines with J gene TRBJ2-3, with D maybe TRBD2 (7 bases). Germline CDR1 and CDR2: SGHTA and FQGNSA. The CDR3 covers 17 residues. Deletions cut 7 bases from V and 1 base from J, with 21 bases between. The CDR3 loop reads CASTRWGGAIGTDTQYF. DNA of the CDR3: TGTGCCAGCACTAGGTGGGGGGGGGCCATTGGCACAGATACGCAGTATTTT.

This clone was detected only once. This rearrangement joins TRBV9 to TRBJ2-2; 10 bases match TRBD2. This CDR3 spans 15 amino acids. After removal of 0 bases from V and 6 bases from J, the junction contained 2 bases not matched to a gene. Per germline, CDR1 SGDLS and CDR2 YYNGEE. The DNA for the CDR3 is TGTGCCAGCAGCGTAGTAGCGGGGGGCCCCGGGGAGCTGTTTTTT. Translated, it gives CASSVVAGGPGELFF.

The J gene is TRBJ2-7, the V gene TRBV4-3; 12 bases map to TRBD1. The CDR3 consists of 16 residues. V shed 0 bases, J shed 5 bases, and the junction held 5 bases outside the gene matches. Germline V gene lookup returns CDR1 LGHNA and CDR2 YSLEER. Here the CDR3 DNA reads TGCGCCAGCAGCCAAGAGGCCGGGACAGGGGGCCACGAGCAGTACTTC. Residues: CASSQEAGTGGHEQYF.

V usage is TRBV7-9 and J usage is TRBJ2-7, with D possibly TRBD1 on 6 matching bases. The germline V gene has CDR1 SEHNR and CDR2 FQNEAQ (reference sequence). V was pared by 1 base and J by 4 bases, with 14 bases between. This CDR3 has 15 residues. The CDR3 here is CASSLVSRGGYEQYF. For the CDR3, the DNA is TGTGCCAGCAGCTTAGTCAGCAGGGGTGGTTACGAGCAGTACTTC. Together with reference TRBV7-9 and TRBJ2-7, the CDR3 gives the full variable domain: DTGVSQNPRHKITKRGQNVTFRCDPISEHNRLYWYRQTLGQGPEFLTYFQNEAQLEKSRLLSDRFSAERPKGSFSTLEIQRTEQGDSAMYLCASSLVSRGGYEQYFGPGTRLTVT.

The sample holds one count of this clone. J is TRBJ1-5 and V is TRBV18, with D hard to call. CDR1 is KGHSH, CDR2 LQKENI, per germline. The CDR3 extends over 16 amino acids. V was cut by 3 bases and J by 4 bases, with 16 bases left in between. CDR3 nucleotide sequence: TGTGCCAGCTCACCGGCTGAGGGAGGAGGTAATCAGCCCCAGCATTTT. Its protein product is CASSPAEGGGNQPQHF.

The rearrangement uses TRBV11-2 and TRBJ2-3, with 9 bases aligning to TRBD1. Germline V gives CDR1 SGHAT, CDR2 FQNNGV. V lost 4 bases, J lost 4 bases, and 6 bases stayed unmatched. The CDR3 covers 15 residues. The CDR3: CASSWDRVNSDTQYF. CDR3 coding DNA: TGTGCCAGCAGCTGGGACAGGGTGAACTCAGATACGCAGTATTTT.

J is TRBJ2-3 and V is TRBV5-4, with 11 bases aligning to TRBD1. The junction had 4 bases not matched to a gene; V was cut back by 4 bases and J by 3 bases. Germline CDR1 and CDR2: SGHNT and YYREEE (reference sequence). There are 15 residues in the CDR3. The DNA for the CDR3 is TGTGCCAGCAGCGCGGGGACAGGGGGAACAGATACGCAGTATTTT. It translates to CASSAGTGGTDTQYF.

This clone was observed a single time. This CDR3 is CSVWDPTGNTEAFF. The CDR3 coding sequence is TGCAGCGTTTGGGACCCTACGGGGAACACTGAAGCTTTCTTT. The chain recombines TRBV29-1 with TRBJ1-1; tentatively, D is TRBD1 (5 bases). Trimming cost V 5 bases and J 1 base, with 14 bases left between them. CDR3 size: 14 residues. Per the germline V gene, CDR1 is SQVTM and CDR2 is ANQGSEA. The whole variable domain, filled in from reference TRBV29-1 and TRBJ1-1, reads SAVISQKPSRDICQRGTSLTIQCQVDSQVTMMFWYRQQPGQSLTLIATANQGSEATYESGFVIDKFPISRPNLTFSTLTVSNMSPEDSSIYLCSVWDPTGNTEAFFGQGTRLTVV.

The chain combines TRBV12-5 with TRBJ2-2; 8 nucleotides line up with TRBD2. In germline, CDR1 is LGHNT, CDR2 FRNRAP. V shed 5 bases and J 7 bases; nucleotides not matched to a gene: 6. CDR3 length: 14 amino acids. The CDR3 reads CASGNSGVDGELFF. CDR3 DNA: TGTGCTAGTGGTAATAGCGGGGTCGACGGGGAGCTGTTTTTT.

The chain joins TRBV2 to TRBJ2-1; 11 bases fit TRBD1. The germline gives CDR1 SNHLY, CDR2 FYNNEI. The trim removed 4 bases at V and 8 bases at J, leaving 1 base unmatched. The CDR3 covers 13 residues. DNA for the CDR3: TGTGCCAGCAGTGGGACAGGGGGCGATGAGCAGTTCTTC. It specifies CASSGTGGDEQFF.

J is TRBJ1-1 and V is TRBV5-1; unclear D gene. This CDR3 contains 14 residues. Deletions cut 9 bases from V and 1 base from J, with 16 bases between. Germline-derived CDR1 and CDR2 are SGHRS and YFSETQ. The CDR3 bases are TGCGCCACCGCCCTGTCCCCCGGGAACACTGAAGCTTTCTTT. Translation gives CATALSPGNTEAFF.

This chain uses TRBV7-9 with TRBJ1-4, with D perhaps TRBD1 (6 bases). This CDR3 contains 13 residues. Germline V gene data show CDR1 as SEHNR and CDR2 as FQNEAQ (reference sequence). V was shortened by 4 bases and J by 10 bases, with 13 bases between the two germline ends. CDR3 sequence reads: CASSSHREGKLFF. In DNA form, the CDR3 reads TGTGCCAGCAGCTCCCACAGGGAAGGAAAACTGTTTTTT.

The J gene is TRBJ2-7, the V gene TRBV7-9; possible D gene TRBD1, 5 bases. Trimming removed 4 bases from V and 3 bases from J, with 10 bases in between. The germline V gene has CDR1 SEHNR and CDR2 FQNEAQ (reference sequence). There are 13 residues in the CDR3. The CDR3 protein is CASSSGLVYEQYF. For the CDR3, the DNA is TGTGCCAGCAGCTCAGGGTTGGTCTACGAGCAGTACTTC.

The table lists this clone with a few counts. The gene calls are TRBV5-1 and TRBJ1-5; D might be TRBD1 (5 bases). The CDR3 runs 14 residues. CDR1 and CDR2 from the germline V gene are SGHRS and YFSETQ. V lost 4 bases and J 6 bases, leaving 14 bases between the germline ends. This CDR3 reads CASSAGTEGQPQHF. The CDR3 region has the DNA TGCGCCAGCAGCGCGGGGACGGAAGGTCAGCCCCAGCATTTT.

The CDR3 bases are TGTGCCAGCAGCTTCCTTCGGGGATGGAGTCAAGAGACCCAGTACTTC. The encoded protein is CASSFLRGWSQETQYF. This chain uses TRBV5-8 with TRBJ2-5, with D possibly matching TRBD2 (5 bases). V was trimmed by 2 bases and J by 2 bases, leaving 16 bases between them. CDR1 and CDR2 (germline): SGHTS, YDEGEE. This CDR3 has 16 amino acids.

J is TRBJ2-3 and V is TRBV5-4; 9 nucleotides align to TRBD2. Germline lookup yields CDR1 SGHNT and CDR2 YYREEE (reference sequence). The CDR3 has 16 residues. V shed 2 bases and J 6 bases; nucleotides not matched to a gene: 10. CDR3 sequence reads: CASSLPAGGRRDTQYF. The DNA of the CDR3 is TGTGCCAGCAGCTTACCAGCGGGGGGTCGACGGGATACGCAGTATTTT.

Note on this clone: The same CDR3 can be traced to other DNA sequences in this sample. This rearrangement joins TRBV5-6 to TRBJ1-4; weak D call: TRBD1 (6 bases). This CDR3 has 13 amino acids. Deletions cut 0 bases from V and 7 bases from J, with 7 bases between. Germline CDR1 reads SGHDT; CDR2 reads YYEEEE. This CDR3 reads CASSLGRGEKLFF. The CDR3 region has the DNA TGTGCCAGCAGCTTGGGCAGGGGTGAAAAACTGTTTTTT.

The chain links TRBV21-1 to TRBJ2-1; TRBD2 is the table's D call, not checked against the DNA. TRBV21-1 is assigned pseudogene status. This CDR3 has 21 amino acids. DNA of the CDR3: TGTGCCAGCAGCAACCCGTGGTTGAGAGCGGGGGGAACCAGCTCCTACAATGAGCAGTTCTTC. Amino acids: CASSNPWLRAGGTSSYNEQFF.

CDR3 DNA: TGTGCCAGCAGTTTGGGGACAGGCGGCGGGCCCTTCTCCTACGAGCAGTACTTC. Amino acid sequence: CASSLGTGGGPFSYEQYF. The rearrangement uses TRBV27 and TRBJ2-7; 8 nucleotides align to TRBD1. Germline loops: CDR1 MNHEY, CDR2 SMNVEV (reference sequence). The CDR3 consists of 18 residues. J gave up 0 bases and V 3 bases, and 13 bases lay outside the gene matches.